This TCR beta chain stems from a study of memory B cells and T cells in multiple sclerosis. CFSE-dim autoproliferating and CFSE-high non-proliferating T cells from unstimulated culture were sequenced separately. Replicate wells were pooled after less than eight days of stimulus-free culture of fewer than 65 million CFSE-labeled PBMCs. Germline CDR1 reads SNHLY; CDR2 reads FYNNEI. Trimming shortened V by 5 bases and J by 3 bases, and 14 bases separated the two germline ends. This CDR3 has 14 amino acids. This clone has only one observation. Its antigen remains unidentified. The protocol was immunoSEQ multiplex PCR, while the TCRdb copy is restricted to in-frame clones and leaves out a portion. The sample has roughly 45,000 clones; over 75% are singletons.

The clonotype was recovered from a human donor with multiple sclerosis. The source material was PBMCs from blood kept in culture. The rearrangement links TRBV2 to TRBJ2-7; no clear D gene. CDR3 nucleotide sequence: TGTGCCAGCAGTCCCGTTGGATGGAGCTACGAGCAGTACTTC. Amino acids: CASSPVGWSYEQYF.